This T cell receptor beta chain was sequenced for a study of blood T cell repertoires in COVID-19. The authors' processing: Using reference gene primer amplification, nucleated cell counts were estimated. Some clones are missing from TCRdb's copy, which holds only in-frame ones; the method was immunoSEQ multiplex PCR. The V and J calls and clone size come from that table; D and trimming were worked out from the DNA. The sample lists 190,000 or so clones; 89% were seen once. Germline loops: CDR1 ENHRY, CDR2 SYGVKD. The J segment lost 0 bases and the V segment lost 6 bases, leaving 4 bases of the junction unmatched. This CDR3 has 14 amino acids. In Cohort 3, a recovered donor had either two negative PCRs, clearance, or symptom resolution.

The sequencing sample was made of PBMCs or T cells enriched from blood (not recorded which). The J gene is TRBJ1-1, the V gene TRBV10-3; 7 nucleotides agree with TRBD1. This TCR came from a young woman who had recovered from COVID-19. This CDR3 reads CAIRPQGMNTEAFF. As DNA, the CDR3 is TGTGCCATCAGGCCACAGGGGATGAACACTGAAGCTTTCTTT.